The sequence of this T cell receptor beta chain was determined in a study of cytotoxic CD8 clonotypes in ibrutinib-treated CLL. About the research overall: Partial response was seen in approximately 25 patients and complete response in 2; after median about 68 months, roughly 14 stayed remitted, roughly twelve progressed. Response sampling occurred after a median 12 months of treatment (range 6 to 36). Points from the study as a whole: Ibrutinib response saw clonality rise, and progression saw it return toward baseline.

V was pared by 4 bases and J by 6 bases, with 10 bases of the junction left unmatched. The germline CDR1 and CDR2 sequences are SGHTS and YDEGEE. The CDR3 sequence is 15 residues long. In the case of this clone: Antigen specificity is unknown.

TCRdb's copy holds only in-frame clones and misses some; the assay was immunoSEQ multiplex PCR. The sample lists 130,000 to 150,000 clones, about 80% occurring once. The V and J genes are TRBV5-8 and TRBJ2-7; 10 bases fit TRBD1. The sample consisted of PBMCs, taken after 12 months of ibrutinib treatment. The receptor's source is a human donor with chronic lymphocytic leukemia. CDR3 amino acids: CASSPRQGAFSEQYF. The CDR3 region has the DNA TGTGCCAGCAGCCCCCGACAGGGGGCTTTTAGCGAGCAGTACTTC.